This entry lists 9 T cell receptor beta chains sequenced from one sample in a study of shared clonotypes between healthy human individuals. TCRdb's copy holds only in-frame clones and misses some; the assay was immunoSEQ multiplex PCR. The profile shows about 990,000 clones, approximately 78% of them singletons. The sample taken for sequencing was memory CD4+ T cells from PBMCs. Indicated subset: CD45RA-negative fraction. The receptors come from a man younger than 35 in good health. Some clones in this sample may be carry-over from other donors' samples.

The chain recombines TRBV19 with TRBJ1-5; 7 positions match TRBD1. The V segment lost 2 bases and the J segment 0 bases; nucleotides outside the gene matches: 7. CDR1 is LNHDA, CDR2 SQIVND, per germline (reference sequence). The CDR3 is 17 amino acids. In DNA, the CDR3 is TGTGCCAGTAGTATACAAGACAGGGTTTATAGCAATCAGCCCCAGCATTTT. It encodes CASSIQDRVYSNQPQHF.

Concerning this clone: The identical CDR3 is also encoded by other nucleotide sequences in the sample. This chain connects TRBV27 to TRBJ2-3; 12 nucleotides line up with TRBD1. Germline trimming cut 2 bases from V and 2 bases from J; bases unmatched to any gene: 2. Looked up from germline, CDR1 is MNHEY and CDR2 is SMNVEV (reference sequence). The CDR3 runs to 16 residues. In DNA, the CDR3 is TGTGCCAGCAGTTTACGGGACAGGGGGCCCACAGATACGCAGTATTTT. It encodes CASSLRDRGPTDTQYF.

Concerning this clone itself: A clone one base away is much larger, so this may be a read error. In the same sample, other DNA sequences code for this CDR3. The V gene is TRBV7-9, the J gene TRBJ2-7; 7 nucleotides line up with TRBD1. The germline V gene encodes CDR1 SEHNR and CDR2 FQNEAQ (reference sequence). There are 12 residues in the CDR3. Germline trimming cut 6 bases from V and 5 bases from J; bases unmatched to any gene: 4. CDR3 nucleotides: TGTGCCAGCAGTTCGACAGGGAACGAGCAGTACTTC. It specifies CASSSTGNEQYF.

In the case of this clone: A much bigger clone sits one base away, suggesting this may be a read error. Other DNA sequences of this sample code for an identical CDR3. This chain connects TRBV29-1 to TRBJ1-1, with D tentatively TRBD1 (6 bases). The germline V gene has CDR1 SQVTM and CDR2 ANQGSEA. The CDR3 runs 13 residues. V lost 0 bases and J 1 base, leaving 6 bases between the germline ends. CDR3 DNA sequence: TGCAGCGTTGAAGAACAGGGGAACACTGAAGCTTTCTTT. Encoded protein: CSVEEQGNTEAFF.

V usage is TRBV5-4 and J usage is TRBJ2-3; no clear D. V was pared by 5 bases and J by 4 bases, with 17 bases between. CDR1 and CDR2 from the germline V gene are SGHNT and YYREEE (reference sequence). The CDR3 contains 15 residues. The DNA for the CDR3 is TGTGCCAGCAGGCCCTCCGCCCTGGCTTCAGATACGCAGTATTTT. This translates into CASRPSALASDTQYF.

The chain carries TRBV2 and TRBJ2-7, with D possibly TRBD2 on 5 matching bases. The CDR3 runs 12 residues. V lost 8 bases and J 4 bases, leaving 12 bases between the germline ends. Germline assignment: CDR1 SNHLY and CDR2 FYNNEI. The CDR3 nucleotides are TGTGCCAGCCTTAGAGGGATTTACGAGCAGTACTTC. It specifies CASLRGIYEQYF.

In regard to this clone: Other DNA sequences in this specimen translate into the identical CDR3. This chain uses TRBV5-1 with TRBJ1-4; 10 bases agree with TRBD1. Germline-derived CDR1 and CDR2 are SGHRS and YFSETQ. V shed 3 bases, J shed 7 bases, and the junction held 9 bases outside the gene matches. CDR3 length: 16 residues. Here the CDR3 reads CASSSQTGQGGEKLFF. In DNA, the CDR3 is TGCGCCAGCAGCTCTCAGACAGGACAGGGGGGTGAAAAACTGTTTTTT.

V gene TRBV5-1 combines with J gene TRBJ1-1; 7 bases are a match to TRBD1. Per germline, CDR1 SGHRS and CDR2 YFSETQ. Trimming cost V 2 bases and J 1 base; bases outside gene matches: 8. The length of the CDR3 is 16 residues. The CDR3 nucleotides are TGCGCCAGCAGCTTCTACGGACAGGCACAGAACACTGAAGCTTTCTTT. Protein: CASSFYGQAQNTEAFF.

Notes on this clone: A read error may account for a junction end that differs from germline. The chain joins TRBV7-3 to TRBJ2-3; 8 positions match TRBD1. The CDR3 contains 13 residues. CDR1 and CDR2 (germline): SGHTA, FQGTGA. Here the CDR3 reads CASSLDGTGRPEF. In DNA, the CDR3 is TGTGCCAGCAGCTTGGACGGGACAGGTCGACCCGAATTT.